Here is one TCR beta chain with its context. The V end lost 3 bases, the J end lost 7 bases, and 6 bases lay between the germline ends. This CDR3 is built from 11 residues. Germline assignment: CDR1 SGHDN and CDR2 FVKESK. Measured with immunoSEQ multiplex PCR; TCRdb has only the in-frame clones, and not every one. The profile covers 300,000 to 350,000 clones, with nearly 90% appearing a single time and 4% to 5.5% taken by the ten largest. This sample is part of a study of blood T cell repertoires in COVID-19. The clonotype comes from a woman aged 18-30 years with acute COVID-19. The specimen sequenced was PBMCs or T cells enriched from blood (not recorded which). The V gene is TRBV14, the J gene TRBJ1-1; D not certain. DNA of the CDR3: TGTGCCAGCAGCCACAGACATGAAGCTTTCTTT. As protein: CASSHRHEAFF.